The following is a TCR beta chain sequence with its context. The antigen is not known. Assay: immunoSEQ multiplex PCR; the TCRdb copy retains only in-frame clones and omits some. The table records 3,900 or so clones, approximately 80% of them present only once. This record belongs to a study of STAT5B mutations in CD4+ large granular lymphocyte leukemia. Study outcomes and limitations: Without putative leukemic clones, patient CD4-sorted repertoires remained more clonal than healthy CD4+ repertoires. Approximately 25% of private leukemic clonotypes occurred rarely in other patients' non-leukemic repertoires. Top patient clones used TRBV06 genes more often: 8/27 versus 2/35 in controls. Without HLA matching, higher CD4+ than CD8+ T-LGLL clonality could reflect small sample size.

The trim removed 3 bases at V and 0 bases at J, leaving 4 bases unmatched. There are 16 residues in the CDR3. Germline V gives CDR1 MNHEY, CDR2 SVGAGI. Source material: PBMCs. The rearrangement joins TRBV6-5 to TRBJ1-1; 10 bases match TRBD1. This clonotype originated in a man in his fifties or sixties with CD4+ T-cell large granular lymphocyte leukemia. The CDR3, as DNA: TGTGCCAGCAGTTATGGGGACAGGGGCCTGAACACTGAAGCTTTCTTT. This codes for CASSYGDRGLNTEAFF.